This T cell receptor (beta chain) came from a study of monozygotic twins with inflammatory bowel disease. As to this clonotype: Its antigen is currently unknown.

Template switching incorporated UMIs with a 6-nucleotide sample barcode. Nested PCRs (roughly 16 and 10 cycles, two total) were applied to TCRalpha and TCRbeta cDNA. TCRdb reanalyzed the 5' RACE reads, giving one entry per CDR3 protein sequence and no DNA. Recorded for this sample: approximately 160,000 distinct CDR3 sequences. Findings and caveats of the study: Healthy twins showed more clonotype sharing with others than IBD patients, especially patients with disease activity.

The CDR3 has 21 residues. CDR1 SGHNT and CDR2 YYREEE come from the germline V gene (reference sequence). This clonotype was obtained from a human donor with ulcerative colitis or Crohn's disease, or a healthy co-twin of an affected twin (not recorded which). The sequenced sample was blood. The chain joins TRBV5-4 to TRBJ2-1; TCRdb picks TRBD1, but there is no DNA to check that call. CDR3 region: CASSSRDRGRLAGGIYNEQFF. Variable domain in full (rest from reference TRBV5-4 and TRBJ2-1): ETGVTQSPTHLIKTRGQQVTLRCSSQSGHNTVSWYQQALGQGPQFIFQYYREEENGRGNFPPRFSGLQFPNYSSELNVNALELDDSALYLCASSSRDRGRLAGGIYNEQFFGPGTRLTVL.